This T cell receptor (beta chain) appears in the sequencing data of a study of blood T cell repertoires in COVID-19. Whole-study context: Specimens from acute and convalescent COVID-19 originated in the United States, Italy and Spain. PBMCs, B-cell-depleted T cells, or T cells provided the cDNA or gDNA that made up the material.

Original processing notes: Nucleated cell counts were estimated from reference gene primer amplification. The data were produced by immunoSEQ multiplex PCR, yet TCRdb's version contains in-frame clones alone and is incomplete. V and J calls and clone size are those listed in that table; D and trimming were worked out from the DNA. The sample lists some 14,000 clones, approximately 83% occurring once. Note on this clone: Other nucleotide sequences in the sample specify the same CDR3.

Trimming took 3 bases from V and 4 from J; bases not matched to a gene: 7. The CDR3 spans 17 residues. CDR1 and CDR2 (germline): ENHRY, SYGVKD. Material for sequencing was peripheral blood. J is TRBJ2-2 and V is TRBV10-3; 11 bases are a match to TRBD2. The TCR was taken from a human donor in a cohort sampled during active COVID-19. The CDR3 protein is CAISEVGTSGRTGELFF. The DNA for the CDR3 is TGTGCCATCAGTGAAGTTGGGACTAGCGGACGCACCGGGGAGCTGTTTTTT.